Each of the 32 T cell receptor beta chains below was sequenced from the same sample in a study of circulating and synovial CD4+ cells in juvenile arthritis. Data came from immunoSEQ multiplex PCR; TCRdb stores just in-frame clones and leaves some out. The table records thousands of clones, roughly 90% of them present only once. Sequencing was carried out using HLA-DR+ CD4+ T cells from blood. As for subset: circulating pathogenic-like lymphocytes, sorted as HLA-DR+CD14-CD3+CD4+CD25low/- blood T cells. These receptors all come from a human donor with juvenile idiopathic arthritis.

The chain recombines TRBV5-4 with TRBJ2-1, with TRBD1 as a possible D gene (5 bases). This CDR3 contains 13 residues. CDR1 is SGHNT and CDR2 is YYREEE in the germline V gene (reference sequence). V gave up 1 base and J gave up 5 bases, with 7 bases separating them. Here the CDR3 reads CASSLTRDNEQFF. The DNA of the CDR3 is TGTGCCAGCAGCTTGACCAGGGACAATGAGCAGTTCTTC.

The chain combines TRBV9 with TRBJ2-5; 11 positions match TRBD2. Germline V lookup: CDR1 SGDLS, CDR2 YYNGEE. The V gene end was trimmed by 5 bases and the J gene end by 5 bases; junction bases not matched to a gene: 5. This CDR3 has 14 residues. The CDR3 nucleotides read TGTGCCAGCAGTAAGACTAGCGGGGATGAGACCCAGTACTTC. This gives the protein CASSKTSGDETQYF.

This chain uses TRBV6-1 with TRBJ1-5, with TRBD1 matching over 10 bases. The germline CDR1 and CDR2 sequences are MNHNS and SASEGT. There are 15 residues in the CDR3. The ends lost 6 bases at V and 9 bases at J; junction bases unmatched: 11. This CDR3 reads CASRAGTGARRPQHF. The CDR3 DNA is TGTGCCAGCAGAGCCGGGACAGGGGCGCGTCGGCCCCAGCATTTT.

The V gene is TRBV6-5, the J gene TRBJ1-2, with 8 bases matching TRBD1. Per germline, CDR1 MNHEY and CDR2 SVGAGI. The CDR3 is made up of 14 amino acids. V was pared by 5 bases and J by 4 bases, with 6 bases of the junction left unmatched. CDR3 sequence (DNA): TGTGCCAGCAGTAGGACAGACAGGGGCTATGGCTACACCTTC. Translation: CASSRTDRGYGYTF.

This rearrangement joins TRBV6-1 to TRBJ1-2; D uncertain. Germline loops: CDR1 MNHNS, CDR2 SASEGT. The CDR3 extends over 14 amino acids. Trimming took 2 bases from V and 4 from J, leaving 11 bases between them. CDR3 residues: CASSESGGFYGYTF. Here the CDR3 DNA reads TGTGCCAGCAGTGAAAGCGGCGGATTCTATGGCTACACCTTC.

J is TRBJ1-1 and V is TRBV7-8; 7 nucleotides match TRBD1. The V segment lost 5 bases and the J segment 2 bases; nucleotides outside the gene matches: 5. The CDR3 loop spans 14 amino acids. In germline, CDR1 is SGHVS, CDR2 FQNEAQ. The CDR3 is CASSLRDSNTEAFF. The CDR3 DNA reads TGTGCCAGCAGCCTACGGGACAGTAACACTGAAGCTTTCTTT.

This sequence joins TRBV11-1 and TRBJ2-3; 8 bases map to TRBD2. The junction had 3 bases not matched to a gene; V was cut back by 6 bases and J by 4 bases. The CDR3 extends over 13 amino acids. CDR1 and CDR2 from the germline V gene are SGHAT and FQDESV (reference sequence). CDR3 sequence reads: CASSPGGADTQYF. CDR3 in DNA: TGTGCCAGCAGTCCCGGGGGGGCAGATACGCAGTATTTT.

Regarding this clone: Other DNA sequences in the same sample also yield this CDR3. This chain joins TRBV7-8 and TRBJ2-7; D perhaps matches TRBD1 (6 bases). The CDR3 is 13 amino acids. Trimming took off 5 bases at V and 7 bases at J, with 15 bases between the two ends. Germline V gives CDR1 SGHVS, CDR2 FQNEAQ. CDR3: CASSPGQGTEQYF. In DNA form, the CDR3 reads TGTGCCAGCAGCCCCGGTCAGGGGACGGAGCAGTACTTC.

The chain combines TRBV30 with TRBJ1-4, with a tentative D call TRBD1 (6 bases). With 4 bases removed from V and 4 bases from J, the gap between germline ends came to 16 bases. There are 15 residues in the CDR3. The germline V gene has CDR1 GTSNPN and CDR2 SVGIG (reference sequence). In DNA, the CDR3 is TGTGCCTGGATTCCAGGGGCAGCCAGTAATGAAAAACTGTTTTTT. Protein: CAWIPGAASNEKLFF. The whole variable domain, filled in from reference TRBV30 and TRBJ1-4, reads SQTIHQWPATLVQPVGSPLSLECTVEGTSNPNLYWYRQAAGRGLQLLFYSVGIGQISSEVPQNLSASRPQDRQFILSSKKLLLSDSGFYLCAWIPGAASNEKLFFGSGTQLSVL.

The chain employs TRBV19 and TRBJ2-1, with 10 bases identical to TRBD1. CDR3 length equals 16 residues. Germline V gene lookup returns CDR1 LNHDA and CDR2 SQIVND (reference sequence). The J segment lost 1 base and the V segment lost 3 bases, leaving 3 bases of the junction unmatched. CDR3 bases: TGTGCCAGTAGTATGGACAGGGGGGGATCCTACAATGAGCAGTTCTTC. Protein: CASSMDRGGSYNEQFF.

The chain has TRBV10-3 and TRBJ2-7, with D unresolved. Germline CDR1 reads ENHRY; CDR2 reads SYGVKD. The germline V and J ends were trimmed by 4 bases and 0 bases, with 7 bases remaining between them. The CDR3 totals 13 residues. CDR3 nucleotides: TGTGCCATCAGTGTAGATGTCTCCTACGAGCAGTACTTC. Protein sequence: CAISVDVSYEQYF.

The CDR3 reads CASSYPGVRSYEQYF. In DNA, the CDR3 is TGTGCCAGCAGCTATCCGGGGGTACGCTCCTACGAGCAGTACTTC. The chain joins TRBV7-2 to TRBJ2-7; weak D call: TRBD2 (6 bases). V dropped 4 bases and J dropped 0 bases, with 13 bases sitting between them. The CDR3 totals 15 residues. Germline V gene sequence: CDR1 SGHTA, CDR2 FQGNSA.

The chain links TRBV7-9 to TRBJ2-2; D unresolved. V lost 5 bases, J lost 4 bases, and 17 bases lay in between. The CDR3 totals 16 residues. Germline V gene data show CDR1 as SEHNR and CDR2 as FQNEAQ (reference sequence). CDR3 in DNA: TGTGCCAGCAGCCCGATTGGTACTCTTGGCACCGGGGAGCTGTTTTTT. Protein: CASSPIGTLGTGELFF. Variable domain in full (rest from reference TRBV7-9 and TRBJ2-2): DTGVSQNPRHKITKRGQNVTFRCDPISEHNRLYWYRQTLGQGPEFLTYFQNEAQLEKSRLLSDRFSAERPKGSFSTLEIQRTEQGDSAMYLCASSPIGTLGTGELFFGEGSRLTVL.

The chain combines TRBV28 with TRBJ1-3; 7 positions agree with TRBD1. The V and J ends lost 7 bases and 4 bases, in that order; junction bases with no gene match: 7. The V gene's germline CDR1 is MDHEN and CDR2 SYDVKM. The CDR3 is 14 residues long. The CDR3 spells CASTAQGIGNTIYF. DNA of the CDR3: TGTGCCAGCACCGCACAGGGGATCGGAAACACCATATATTTT.

On this clone: An end of the junction differs from the germline gene, which may be a read error. J is TRBJ1-6 and V is TRBV6-5, with 7 nucleotides matching TRBD1. Germline values: CDR1 MNHEY, CDR2 SVGAGI. The CDR3 covers 16 residues. The CDR3 DNA is TGTGCCAGCAGTTACCACTCGGGACAGACAAATTCCCCCCTCCACTTT. Amino acids: CASSYHSGQTNSPLHF.

This chain connects TRBV4-2 to TRBJ1-2; weak D call: TRBD1 (5 bases). The V end lost 0 bases, the J end lost 4 bases, and 12 bases lay between the germline ends. Germline CDR1 LGHNA, CDR2 YNFKEQ. This CDR3 spans 15 amino acids. CDR3 protein: CASSQETRVPYGYTF. In nucleotides, the CDR3 is TGTGCCAGCAGCCAAGAAACCAGGGTTCCCTATGGCTACACCTTC.

The chain uses TRBV19 and TRBJ1-5; D uncertain. Trimming took 5 bases from V and 7 from J, leaving 12 bases between them. This CDR3 is 13 amino acids long. CDR1 and CDR2 (germline): LNHDA, SQIVND (reference sequence). The CDR3 DNA follows: TGTGCCAGTAGTTCTACCCGGGTCCAGCCCCAGCATTTT. Translation gives CASSSTRVQPQHF.

Note on this clone: A junction boundary mismatches the germline segment, possibly from a read error. The sample contains more than one DNA sequence encoding this CDR3. The CDR3 nucleotides read TGTGCCAGCAGGTCCGGGGGGAATTCCCCCCTCCACTTT. Its protein product is CASRSGGNSPLHF. V gene TRBV6-5 combines with J gene TRBJ1-6, with D perhaps TRBD1 (5 bases). The CDR3 is 13 residues long. Germline CDR1 MNHEY, CDR2 SVGAGI.

The J gene is TRBJ2-5, the V gene TRBV15; 9 positions match TRBD2. The junction had 13 bases not matched to a gene; V was cut back by 0 bases and J by 5 bases. Germline-derived CDR1 and CDR2 are LNHNV and YYDKDF (reference sequence). The CDR3 runs 18 residues. Written as DNA, the CDR3 is TGTGCCACCAGCAGAGATGGGCGAGGTAGCGGGGGTTTGGAGACCCAGTACTTC. This codes for CATSRDGRGSGGLETQYF.

This sequence joins TRBV6-6 and TRBJ2-7, with a tentative D call TRBD1 (5 bases). The CDR3 length is 13 residues. Germline V gene data show CDR1 as MNHNY and CDR2 as SVGAGI (reference sequence). V dropped 5 bases and J dropped 7 bases, with 15 bases sitting between them. The CDR3 DNA is TGTGCCAGCAGTGGGGCGAGGCTCTGGGAGCAGTACTTC. Translating it yields CASSGARLWEQYF.

V gene TRBV6-1 combines with J gene TRBJ2-1; maybe TRBD2 (5 bases). Germline V gene data show CDR1 as MNHNS and CDR2 as SASEGT. The CDR3 has 16 residues. The V end was cut by 3 bases, the J end by 10 bases, with 22 bases between. CDR3 sequence: CASSDGRGAPGGEQFF. The CDR3 DNA sequence: TGTGCCAGCAGTGATGGTCGAGGAGCCCCGGGCGGGGAGCAGTTCTTC.

Only one count was recorded for this clone. CDR3 in DNA: TGTGCCAGCATCGACCGGACGGACATCAATCAGCCCCAGCATTTT. It yields the protein CASIDRTDINQPQHF. The V gene is TRBV6-1, the J gene TRBJ1-5; D might be TRBD1 (5 bases). V was clipped by 7 bases and J by 3 bases, with 16 bases between them. Germline values: CDR1 MNHNS, CDR2 SASEGT. The CDR3 is made up of 15 amino acids.

CDR3 protein: CASSHGGGGATNEKLFF. CDR3 nucleotides: TGCGCCAGCAGCCATGGAGGGGGCGGGGCAACTAATGAAAAACTGTTTTTT. The chain joins TRBV4-1 to TRBJ1-4; TRBD1 matches 7 bases. The CDR3 runs 17 residues. The germline CDR1 and CDR2 sequences are MGHRA and YSYEKL. V lost 3 bases to trimming and J lost 0 bases; unmatched junction nucleotides: 7.

The chain is built from TRBV28 and TRBJ1-5; the D is unclear. The CDR3 loop spans 14 amino acids. Germline V CDR1 and CDR2: MDHEN, SYDVKM. The ends were cut back, 5 bases at V and 0 bases at J, with 8 bases in the middle. CDR3 nucleotide sequence: TGTGCCAGCAGTCCAGTGTATAGCAATCAGCCCCAGCATTTT. Its translation is CASSPVYSNQPQHF.

This rearrangement joins TRBV14 to TRBJ2-1; 8 nucleotides match TRBD1. The CDR3 covers 15 residues. The germline CDR1 and CDR2 sequences are SGHDN and FVKESK. Trimming took 5 bases from V and 4 from J; bases not matched to a gene: 7. This chain's CDR3 is CASSLRTGIYNEQFF. The CDR3 DNA reads TGTGCCAGCAGCTTACGGACAGGGATATACAATGAGCAGTTCTTC.

The V call is TRBV6-4, the J call TRBJ1-4; 7 nucleotides match TRBD1. The germline V gene encodes CDR1 MRHNA and CDR2 SNTAGT. Unmatched junction bases numbered 11, after V lost 4 bases and J lost 0 bases. This CDR3 comprises 18 residues. Here the CDR3 DNA reads TGTGCCAGCAGTGTACAGGGGCGAGTGATTTCAACTAATGAAAAACTGTTTTTT. This encodes CASSVQGRVISTNEKLFF.

The chain carries TRBV6-6 and TRBJ1-2, with D uncertain. Trimming shortened V by 5 bases and J by 6 bases, and 10 bases separated the two germline ends. This CDR3 spans 12 amino acids. Germline V gene lookup returns CDR1 MNHNY and CDR2 SVGAGI (reference sequence). CDR3 in DNA: TGTGCCAGCAGTCTCGGTCCCAATGGCTACACCTTC. It is translated as CASSLGPNGYTF.

The chain is built from TRBV7-9 and TRBJ2-5; 8 bases align to TRBD2. Trimming cost V 5 bases and J 4 bases; bases outside gene matches: 9. The CDR3 is made up of 15 amino acids. The V gene's germline CDR1 is SEHNR and CDR2 FQNEAQ (reference sequence). The CDR3 loop reads CASSNRGLARETQYF. As DNA, the CDR3 is TGTGCCAGCAGCAATCGAGGACTAGCCAGAGAGACCCAGTACTTC.

V and J are TRBV28 and TRBJ1-2; possible D gene TRBD1, 6 bases. CDR1 is MDHEN and CDR2 is SYDVKM in the germline V gene. V lost 8 bases to trimming and J lost 4 bases, with 17 bases between them. CDR3 size: 14 residues. The CDR3 DNA follows: TGTGCCAGCGTTCGCGGACAGAGTTTCTATGGCTACACCTTC. The encoded protein is CASVRGQSFYGYTF.

V usage is TRBV19 and J usage is TRBJ1-6; D not certain. Trimming left V 5 bases short and J 7 bases short, with 9 bases between. The CDR3 runs to 13 residues. Germline-derived CDR1 and CDR2 are LNHDA and SQIVND (reference sequence). The CDR3 loop is CASSPSFNSPLHF. CDR3 coding DNA: TGTGCCAGTAGTCCATCATTCAATTCACCCCTCCACTTT.

The DNA for the CDR3 is TGTGCCAGCAGTGAATTCGGAGGTCAAGAGACCCAGTACTTC. It encodes CASSEFGGQETQYF. The chain employs TRBV25-1 and TRBJ2-5, with D possibly TRBD2 on 5 matching bases. Germline-derived CDR1 and CDR2 are MGHDK and SYGVNS. V was clipped by 1 base and J by 2 bases, with 8 bases between them. The CDR3 runs to 14 residues.

The rearrangement links TRBV7-2 to TRBJ2-5; 12 positions agree with TRBD2. This CDR3 is 16 amino acids long. CDR1 SGHTA and CDR2 FQGNSA come from the germline V gene. V gave up 3 bases and J gave up 9 bases; unmatched junction bases: 11. The DNA of the CDR3 is TGTGCCAGCAGCTTGGCGACGGTGCCTAGCGGGGGGGCCCAGTACTTC. Translation: CASSLATVPSGGAQYF.